The sequence of this TCR beta chain was determined in a study of shared clonotypes between healthy human individuals. General study points: Donors were few, which limited the genetic and exposure-history diversity represented.

In regard to this clone: No antigen is known for it.

The test was conducted at deep level. Method: immunoSEQ multiplex PCR; TCRdb's copy keeps in-frame clones and lacks some. The sample contains 2.3 million or so clones, over 85% of which appear only once. Naive CD45RA+ and memory CD45RA-negative subsets were split from CD4+ cells. The germline CDR1 and CDR2 sequences are SSHAT and FNYEAQ (reference sequence). V was pared by 5 bases and J by 6 bases, with 23 bases between. The length of the CDR3 is 17 residues. The material sequenced was naive CD4+ T cells from PBMCs. The subset was: CD45RA+ positively selected. The TCR sequence derives from a man aged 18 to 29 in good health. Some clones in this sample may be carry-over from other donors' samples. The V and J genes are TRBV7-7 and TRBJ2-1, with D perhaps matching TRBD1 or TRBD2 (5 bases each). CDR3 nucleotides: TGTGCCAGCAGCCGGTCGTCCGCTCGGGGCTCTGTCAATGAGCAGTTCTTC. Residues: CASSRSSARGSVNEQFF.